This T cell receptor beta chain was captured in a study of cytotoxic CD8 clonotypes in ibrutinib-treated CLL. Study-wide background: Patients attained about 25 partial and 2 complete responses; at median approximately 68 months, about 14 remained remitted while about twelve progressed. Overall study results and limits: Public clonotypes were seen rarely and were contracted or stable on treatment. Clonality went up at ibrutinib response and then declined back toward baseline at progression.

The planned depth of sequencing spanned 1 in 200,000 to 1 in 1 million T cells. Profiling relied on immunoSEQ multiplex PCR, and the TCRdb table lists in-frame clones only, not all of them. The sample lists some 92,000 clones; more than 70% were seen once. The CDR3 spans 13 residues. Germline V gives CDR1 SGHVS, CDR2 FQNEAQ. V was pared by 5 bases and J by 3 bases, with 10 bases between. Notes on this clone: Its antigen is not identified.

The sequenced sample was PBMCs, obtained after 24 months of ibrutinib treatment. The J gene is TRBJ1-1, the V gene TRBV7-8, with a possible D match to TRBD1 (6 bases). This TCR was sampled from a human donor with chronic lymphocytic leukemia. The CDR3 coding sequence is TGTGCCAGCAGCGGTACAGGGCACACTGAAGCTTTCTTT. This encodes CASSGTGHTEAFF.